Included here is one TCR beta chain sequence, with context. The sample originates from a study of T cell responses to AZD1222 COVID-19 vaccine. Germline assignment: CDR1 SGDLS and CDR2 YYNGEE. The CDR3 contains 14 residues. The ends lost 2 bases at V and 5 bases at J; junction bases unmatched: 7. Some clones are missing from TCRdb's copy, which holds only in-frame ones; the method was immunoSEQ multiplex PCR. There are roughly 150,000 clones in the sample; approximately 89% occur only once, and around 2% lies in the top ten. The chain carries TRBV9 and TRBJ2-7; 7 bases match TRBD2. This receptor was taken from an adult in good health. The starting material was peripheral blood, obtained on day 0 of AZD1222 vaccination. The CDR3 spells CASSVGEGLHEQYF. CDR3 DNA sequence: TGTGCCAGCAGCGTGGGGGAGGGCCTCCACGAGCAGTACTTC. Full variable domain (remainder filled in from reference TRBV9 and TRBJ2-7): DSGVTQTPKHLITATGQRVTLRCSPRSGDLSVYWYQQSLDQGLQFLIQYYNGEERAKGNILERFSAQQFPDLHSELNLSSLELGDSALYFCASSVGEGLHEQYFGPGTRLTVT.